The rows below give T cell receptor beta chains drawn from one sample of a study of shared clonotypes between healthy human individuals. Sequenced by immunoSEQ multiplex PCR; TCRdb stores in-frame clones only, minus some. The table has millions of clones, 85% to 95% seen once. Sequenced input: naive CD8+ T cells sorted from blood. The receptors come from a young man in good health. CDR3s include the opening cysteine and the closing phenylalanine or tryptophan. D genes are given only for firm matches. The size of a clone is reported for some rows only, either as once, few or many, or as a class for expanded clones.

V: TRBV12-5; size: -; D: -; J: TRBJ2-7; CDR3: CASGFGVKEQYF; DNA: TGTGCTAGTGGTTTTGGAGTGAAGGAGCAGTACTTC
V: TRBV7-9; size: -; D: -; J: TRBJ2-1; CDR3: CASSQGGSYNEQFF; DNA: TGTGCCAGCAGCCAGGGGGGCTCCTACAATGAGCAGTTCTTC
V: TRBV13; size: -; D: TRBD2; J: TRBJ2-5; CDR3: CASSPSGLAGESLKTQYF; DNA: TGTGCCAGCAGCCCCTCGGGACTAGCGGGAGAGTCCTTGAAGACCCAGTACTTC
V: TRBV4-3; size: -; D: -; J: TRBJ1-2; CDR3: CASSQEAANYGYTF; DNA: TGCGCCAGCAGCCAAGAGGCCGCGAACTATGGCTACACCTTC
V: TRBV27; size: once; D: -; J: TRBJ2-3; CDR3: CASSPGATPFLSYLTDTQYF; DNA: TGTGCCAGCAGTCCAGGAGCGACTCCCTTTCTATCTTATCTTACAGATACGCAGTATTTT
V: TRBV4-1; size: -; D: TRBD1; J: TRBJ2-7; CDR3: CASSQLTPTNRDRGPEQYF; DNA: TGCGCCAGCAGCCAACTTACGCCCACTAACCGGGACAGGGGTCCCGAGCAGTACTTC
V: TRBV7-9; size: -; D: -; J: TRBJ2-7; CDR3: CASSSNRGALSSYEQYF; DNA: TGTGCCAGCAGCTCTAACCGGGGCGCCCTTTCCTCCTACGAGCAGTACTTC
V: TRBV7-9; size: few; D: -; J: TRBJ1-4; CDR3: CASSLWPGSEKLFF; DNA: TGTGCCAGCAGCTTATGGCCAGGGAGTGAAAAACTGTTTTTT
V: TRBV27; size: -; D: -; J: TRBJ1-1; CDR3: CASSSALRGPEAFF; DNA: TGTGCCAGCAGTTCGGCTCTCAGGGGCCCTGAAGCTTTCTTT
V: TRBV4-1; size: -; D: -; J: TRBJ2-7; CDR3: CASSQDFGVNYEQYF; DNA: TGCGCCAGCAGCCAAGATTTCGGGGTAAACTACGAGCAGTACTTC
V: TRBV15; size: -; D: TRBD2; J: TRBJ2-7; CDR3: CATSRLANEQYF; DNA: TGTGCCACCAGTAGACTAGCGAACGAGCAGTACTTC
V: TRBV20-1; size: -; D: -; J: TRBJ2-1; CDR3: CSAGLNEQFF; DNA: TGCAGTGCGGGATTAAATGAGCAGTTCTTC
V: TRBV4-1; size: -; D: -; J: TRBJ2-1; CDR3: CASSQGGRTYNEQFF; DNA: TGCGCCAGCAGCCAAGGGGGGAGAACCTACAATGAGCAGTTCTTC
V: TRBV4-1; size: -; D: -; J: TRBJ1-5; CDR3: CASSQEGQGLQPQHF; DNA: TGCGCCAGCAGCCAAGAAGGACAAGGGTTACAGCCCCAGCATTTT
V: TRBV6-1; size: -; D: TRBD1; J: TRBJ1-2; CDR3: CASSENRGALLGLASGYTF; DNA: TGTGCCAGCAGTGAAAACAGGGGAGCGCTACTTGGACTAGCCTCGGGCTACACCTTC
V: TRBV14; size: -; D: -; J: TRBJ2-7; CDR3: CASSHPGQSYEQYF; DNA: TGTGCCAGCAGCCACCCTGGACAGTCCTACGAGCAGTACTTC
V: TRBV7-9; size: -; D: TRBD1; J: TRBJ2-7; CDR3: CASSSLGTGSVDEQYF; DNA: TGTGCCAGCAGCTCATTAGGGACAGGGTCGGTGGACGAGCAGTACTTC
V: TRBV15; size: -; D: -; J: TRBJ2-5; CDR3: CATSTGWGGETQYF; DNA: TGTGCCACCAGCACCGGTTGGGGTGGGGAGACCCAGTACTTC
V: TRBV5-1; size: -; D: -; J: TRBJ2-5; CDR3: CASSPQEYQETQYF; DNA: TGCGCCAGCAGTCCCCAGGAGTACCAAGAGACCCAGTACTTC
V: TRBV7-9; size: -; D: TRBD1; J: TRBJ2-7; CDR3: CASSPQMDRVGYEQYF; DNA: TGTGCCAGCAGCCCCCAAATGGACAGGGTGGGATACGAGCAGTACTTC
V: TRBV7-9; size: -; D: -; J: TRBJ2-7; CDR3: CASSLVGLYEQYF; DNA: TGTGCCAGCAGCTTAGTAGGGCTCTACGAGCAGTACTTC
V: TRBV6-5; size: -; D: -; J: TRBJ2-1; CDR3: CASSPLLAPYNEQFF; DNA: TGTGCCAGCAGCCCCCTGCTAGCGCCCTACAATGAGCAGTTCTTC
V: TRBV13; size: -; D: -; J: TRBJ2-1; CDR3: CASSPFDNPNEQFF; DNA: TGTGCCAGCAGCCCCTTCGACAACCCCAATGAGCAGTTCTTC
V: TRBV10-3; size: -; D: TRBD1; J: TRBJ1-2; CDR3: CAISEYRSGQGRLHYGYTF; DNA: TGTGCCATCAGTGAGTATAGGAGCGGACAGGGACGTCTTCACTATGGCTACACCTTC
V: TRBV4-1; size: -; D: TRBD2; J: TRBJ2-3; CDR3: CASSHGLASTTDTQYF; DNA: TGCGCCAGCAGCCATGGACTAGCGTCGACCACAGATACGCAGTATTTT
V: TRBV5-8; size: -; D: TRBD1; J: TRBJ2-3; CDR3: CASSFRGSDTQYF; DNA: TGTGCCAGCAGCTTCAGGGGGTCGGATACGCAGTATTTT
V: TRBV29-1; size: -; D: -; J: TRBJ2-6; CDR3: CSVGSGANVLTF; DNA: TGCAGCGTTGGCAGTGGGGCCAACGTCCTGACTTTC
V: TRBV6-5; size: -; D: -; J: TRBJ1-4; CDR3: CASRGGLWSEKLFF; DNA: TGTGCCAGCAGGGGGGGGCTATGGTCCGAAAAACTGTTTTTT
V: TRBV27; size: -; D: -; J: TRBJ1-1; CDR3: CASSSYGVTEAFF; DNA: TGTGCCAGCAGTTCCTACGGCGTCACTGAAGCTTTCTTT
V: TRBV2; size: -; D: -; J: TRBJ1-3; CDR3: CASRPSRGADGNTIYF; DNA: TGTGCCAGCAGGCCCAGCCGGGGGGCCGATGGAAACACCATATATTTT
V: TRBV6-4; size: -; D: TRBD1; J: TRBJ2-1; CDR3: CASSEGQGLSLRAQFF; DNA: TGTGCCAGCAGTGAAGGACAGGGTTTGTCCCTGAGGGCTCAGTTCTTC
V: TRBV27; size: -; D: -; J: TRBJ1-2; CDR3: CASSLRGLNYGYTF; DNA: TGTGCCAGCAGTTTAAGGGGCTTGAACTATGGCTACACCTTC
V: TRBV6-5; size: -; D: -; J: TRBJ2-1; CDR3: CASSYFGSYNEQFF; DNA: TGTGCCAGCAGTTACTTCGGGTCCTACAATGAGCAGTTCTTC
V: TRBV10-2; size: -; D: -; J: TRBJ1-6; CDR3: CASSVGKSPLHF; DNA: TGCGCCAGCAGTGTTGGGAAGTCACCCCTCCACTTT
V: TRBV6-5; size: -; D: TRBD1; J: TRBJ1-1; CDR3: CASSSPGHRGTEAFF; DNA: TGTGCCAGCAGTTCCCCAGGTCACAGGGGCACTGAAGCTTTCTTT
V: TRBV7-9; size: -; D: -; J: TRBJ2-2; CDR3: CASSLVFWFRFTGELFF; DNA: TGTGCCAGCAGCTTAGTTTTTTGGTTCCGTTTCACCGGGGAGCTGTTTTTT